The 31 T cell receptor beta chains listed next were all sequenced from one sample in a study of blood T cell repertoires in COVID-19. Clones were read by immunoSEQ multiplex PCR, and TCRdb kept only the in-frame ones, dropping some. This sample carries more than 45,000 clones, 80% to 85% of them seen once, and the ten largest clones take around 9.1%. Source material: peripheral blood. Receptors originate from an elderly man with COVID-19, enrolled during active disease.

This chain links TRBV11-3 with TRBJ2-3, with D perhaps matching TRBD2 (6 bases). The CDR3 has 14 residues. V lost 5 bases to trimming and J lost 0 bases, with 9 bases between them. CDR1 is SGHNT, CDR2 YENEEA, per germline. CDR3 nucleotide sequence: TGTGCCAGCAGCCCCGGGACTAGCACAGATACGCAGTATTTT. Encoded protein: CASSPGTSTDTQYF.

J is TRBJ1-5 and V is TRBV7-2; D may be TRBD1 (5 bases). This CDR3 comprises 14 residues. Between the trimmed V and J ends, which lost 1 base and 10 bases, there was a span of 14 bases. From germline, CDR1 is SGHTA and CDR2 FQGNSA. CDR3 DNA: TGTGCCAGCAGCTTAGTTAGGGCGGACAACCCCCAGCATTTT. This translates into CASSLVRADNPQHF.

The chain links TRBV19 to TRBJ2-3; TRBD2 matches 9 bases. This CDR3 has 17 amino acids. Trimming cost V 5 bases and J 1 base; bases outside gene matches: 10. Germline V gene sequence: CDR1 LNHDA, CDR2 SQIVND (reference sequence). As DNA, the CDR3 is TGTGCCAGTAGTCTCGGGCTAGCGGGGACCGGCACAGATACGCAGTATTTT. It specifies CASSLGLAGTGTDTQYF.

The chain combines TRBV9 with TRBJ2-2; D is possibly TRBD2 (5 bases). V was trimmed by 5 bases and J by 3 bases, leaving 11 bases between them. CDR3 length: 14 amino acids. Germline V lookup: CDR1 SGDLS, CDR2 YYNGEE. The CDR3 is CASSLVGDTGELFF. In DNA form, the CDR3 reads TGTGCCAGCAGTCTGGTCGGGGACACCGGGGAGCTGTTTTTT.

The V call is TRBV29-1, the J call TRBJ2-7, with D tentatively TRBD2 (5 bases). Trimming removed 4 bases from V and 2 bases from J, with 18 bases in between. The CDR3 consists of 15 residues. CDR1 and CDR2 from the germline V gene are SQVTM and ANQGSEA. Here the CDR3 DNA reads TGCAGCGTTGTGAAGGAGGAGCACGATACCTACGAGCAGTACGTC. Its protein is CSVVKEEHDTYEQYV.

The rearrangement joins TRBV12-2 to TRBJ2-7; the table's D call, TRBD1, was not checked against the DNA. TRBV12-2 is described as a pseudogene. There are 17 residues in the CDR3. The CDR3 loop reads CASRLAAGKQGIIEQYV. The CDR3 DNA reads TGTGCAAGTCGCTTAGCGGCCGGGAAACAGGGGATTATCGAGCAGTACGTC.

V is TRBV7-2 and J is TRBJ1-6; no clear D gene. Trimming left V 5 bases short and J 0 bases short, with 14 bases between. The CDR3 totals 17 residues. Germline V gene sequence: CDR1 SGHTA, CDR2 FQGNSA. CDR3 sequence reads: CASSPRGPSSYNSPLHF. As DNA, the CDR3 is TGTGCCAGCAGCCCTCGAGGCCCCAGCTCCTATAATTCACCCCTCCACTTT.

V is TRBV9 and J is TRBJ1-5; 9 bases match TRBD1. The length of the CDR3 is 15 residues. The germline gives CDR1 SGDLS, CDR2 YYNGEE. The junction had 3 bases not matched to a gene; V was cut back by 4 bases and J by 1 base. The CDR3: CASSTGQGSNQPQHF. The CDR3 region has the DNA TGTGCCAGCAGCACGGGACAGGGAAGCAATCAGCCCCAGCATTTT.

V is TRBV7-8 and J is TRBJ1-2; D unclear. The V end was cut by 5 bases, the J end by 8 bases, with 15 bases between. Germline CDR1 SGHVS, CDR2 FQNEAQ. The CDR3 runs to 13 residues. CDR3 nucleotide sequence: TGTGCCAGCAGCCCGGGGATTAGATGGGGCTACACCTTC. It translates to CASSPGIRWGYTF.

Written as DNA, the CDR3 is TGTGCCAGCAGCTTCTGGCGGGGGCCCGGTCCGGCTGAGCAGTTCTTC. Protein: CASSFWRGPGPAEQFF. The J gene is TRBJ2-1, the V gene TRBV7-3, with D possibly TRBD2 on 7 matching bases. Germline V gene sequence: CDR1 SGHTA, CDR2 FQGTGA. The V end was cut by 3 bases, the J end by 9 bases, with 21 bases between. The CDR3 runs 16 residues. Full variable domain (rest looked up from reference TRBV7-3 and TRBJ2-1): GAGVSQTPSNKVTEKGKYVELRCDPISGHTALYWYRQSLGQGPEFLIYFQGTGAADDSGLPNDRFFAVRPEGSVSTLKIQRTERGDSAVYLCASSFWRGPGPAEQFFGPGTRLTVL.

The chain couples TRBV7-2 to TRBJ1-1, with 10 nucleotides matching TRBD1. The trim removed 0 bases at V and 11 bases at J, leaving 9 bases unmatched. The CDR3 has 15 residues. Germline loops: CDR1 SGHTA, CDR2 FQGNSA. The CDR3 sequence: CASSLAPGTGEGAFF. CDR3 nucleotides: TGTGCCAGCAGCTTAGCGCCCGGGACAGGGGAGGGGGCTTTCTTT.

CDR3 in DNA: TGTGCCAGCAGCGTAACAGCCTATGGCTACACCTTC. Translation: CASSVTAYGYTF. The V gene is TRBV11-2, the J gene TRBJ1-2, with unresolved D. There are 12 residues in the CDR3. Looked up from germline, CDR1 is SGHAT and CDR2 is FQNNGV. V was pared by 5 bases and J by 4 bases, with 8 bases between.

The chain joins TRBV5-4 to TRBJ2-7; D is unclear. The V end lost 5 bases, the J end lost 2 bases, and 8 bases lay between the germline ends. The germline V gene has CDR1 SGHNT and CDR2 YYREEE (reference sequence). CDR3 length equals 12 residues. CDR3 in DNA: TGTGCCAGCAGTTCGGGTGCCTACGAGCAGTACGTC. Translating it yields CASSSGAYEQYV.

This chain connects TRBV20-1 to TRBJ2-5; 7 positions agree with TRBD2. The CDR3 has 14 amino acids. Germline values: CDR1 DFQATT, CDR2 SNEGSKA (reference sequence). V shed 3 bases and J 1 base; nucleotides not matched to a gene: 5. CDR3 DNA sequence: TGCAGTGCTAGTCACCGGACTAGCCAAGAGACCCAGTACTTC. Amino acids: CSASHRTSQETQYF.

V and J are TRBV19 and TRBJ1-2; 7 positions agree with TRBD1. CDR1 and CDR2 from the germline V gene are LNHDA and SQIVND (reference sequence). This CDR3 has 15 amino acids. Trimming cost V 4 bases and J 6 bases; bases outside gene matches: 11. CDR3 in amino acids: CASSTPGTGENGYTF. In DNA, the CDR3 is TGTGCCAGTAGTACCCCGGGAACAGGGGAGAATGGCTACACCTTC.

The CDR3 nucleotides read TGTGCCAGCAGTTCCCTTAGGGAGGCGCAGTATTTT. Amino acids: CASSSLREAQYF. The rearrangement links TRBV27 to TRBJ2-3; the D gene is possibly TRBD2 (6 bases). This CDR3 contains 12 residues. The germline V gene has CDR1 MNHEY and CDR2 SMNVEV (reference sequence). Trimming left V 4 bases short and J 10 bases short, with 12 bases between.

The CDR3 here is CASSSLSSPGETQYF. DNA of the CDR3: TGCGCCAGCAGCTCGCTGTCTAGCCCGGGAGAGACCCAGTACTTC. The rearrangement uses TRBV5-1 and TRBJ2-5, with a weak D call TRBD2 (5 bases). There are 15 residues in the CDR3. The V end lost 3 bases, the J end lost 4 bases, and 16 bases lay between the germline ends. The germline V gene has CDR1 SGHRS and CDR2 YFSETQ.

The V gene is TRBV5-1, the J gene TRBJ2-3; 9 bases fit TRBD1. The CDR3 runs 15 residues. Germline lookup yields CDR1 SGHRS and CDR2 YFSETQ. With 3 bases clipped from V and 5 bases from J, the junction kept 7 bases outside the gene matches. CDR3 nucleotide sequence: TGCGCCAGCAGCTCCCGGGACAGGGTGGGAGATACGCAGTATTTT. Its translation: CASSSRDRVGDTQYF.

The chain employs TRBV7-6 and TRBJ1-4; D remains ambiguous. V lost 4 bases and J 10 bases, leaving 13 bases between the germline ends. CDR1 is SGHVS, CDR2 FNYEAQ, per germline. This CDR3 comprises 13 residues. CDR3 sequence: CASSSPPSGKLFF. DNA of the CDR3: TGTGCCAGCAGCTCCCCACCTTCGGGAAAACTGTTTTTT.

The chain joins TRBV5-1 to TRBJ1-1, with D perhaps matching TRBD1 (5 bases). The CDR3 has 14 residues. The V gene's germline CDR1 is SGHRS and CDR2 YFSETQ. Trimming left V 1 base short and J 7 bases short, with 14 bases between. The CDR3 region is CASSLSQGMGEAFF. CDR3 DNA sequence: TGCGCCAGCAGCTTGAGTCAGGGAATGGGTGAAGCTTTCTTT.

V and J are TRBV3-1 (or the pseudogene TRBV3-2) and TRBJ2-6; the D is unclear. The V and J ends lost 3 bases and 0 bases respectively, with 15 bases between them. This CDR3 is built from 18 residues. Per the germline V gene, CDR1 is LGHDT and CDR2 is YNNKEL (reference sequence). CDR3 in amino acids: CASSQKMGRSSGANVLTF. CDR3 DNA sequence: TGTGCCAGCAGCCAGAAGATGGGCCGTAGCTCTGGGGCCAACGTCCTGACTTTC.

The rearrangement joins TRBV6-6 to TRBJ2-3, with 10 bases matching TRBD2. V was pared by 6 bases and J by 0 bases, with 6 bases of the junction left unmatched. Germline-derived CDR1 and CDR2 are MNHNY and SVGAGI (reference sequence). CDR3 length equals 16 residues. The CDR3 DNA is TGTGCCAGCAGCCAAAGGACTAGCGGAAGCACAGATACGCAGTATTTT. Protein sequence: CASSQRTSGSTDTQYF.

This sequence joins TRBV5-1 and TRBJ1-3; D possibly corresponds to TRBD1 (6 bases). The V end lost 0 bases, the J end lost 2 bases, and 6 bases lay between the germline ends. Germline loops: CDR1 SGHRS, CDR2 YFSETQ. The CDR3 covers 14 residues. The CDR3 spells CASSLGTAGNTIYF. As DNA, the CDR3 is TGCGCCAGCAGCTTGGGGACAGCTGGAAACACCATATATTTT.

The chain is built from TRBV10-3 and TRBJ1-1; 11 bases map to TRBD1. This CDR3 has 14 amino acids. The V and J ends lost 6 bases and 4 bases, in that order; junction bases with no gene match: 4. Per germline, CDR1 ENHRY and CDR2 SYGVKD. Here the CDR3 DNA reads TGTGCCATCAGGGGGACAGGGGGAATCACTGAAGCTTTCTTT. It specifies CAIRGTGGITEAFF.

The rearrangement uses TRBV24-1 and TRBJ2-2; 10 bases line up with TRBD1. The V gene end was trimmed by 5 bases and the J gene end by 7 bases; junction bases not matched to a gene: 6. Germline assignment: CDR1 KGHDR and CDR2 SFDVKD. CDR3 size: 15 residues. CDR3 region: CATSAGTGEVGELFF. For the CDR3, the DNA is TGTGCCACCAGTGCCGGGACAGGGGAGGTCGGGGAGCTGTTTTTT.

The chain recombines TRBV4-1 with TRBJ1-2, with a tentative D call TRBD1 (5 bases). The V and J ends lost 1 base and 0 bases respectively, with 9 bases between them. The germline V gene has CDR1 MGHRA and CDR2 YSYEKL. CDR3 length equals 15 residues. The CDR3 coding sequence is TGCGCCAGCAGCCAAGCGACAGACACTAACTATGGCTACACCTTC. Its translation is CASSQATDTNYGYTF.

A few counts support this clone. The V call is TRBV6-2 or TRBV6-3, the J call TRBJ2-7; 8 positions agree with TRBD2. Unmatched junction bases numbered 8, after V lost 4 bases and J lost 0 bases. CDR1 and CDR2 (germline): MNHEY, SVGEGT. The CDR3 loop spans 16 amino acids. The CDR3 nucleotides are TGTGCCAGCAGTTCCACGACTAGCGTAAGCTCCTACGAGCAGTACGTC. As protein: CASSSTTSVSSYEQYV.

The J gene is TRBJ2-3, the V gene TRBV6-2 or TRBV6-3; 8 nucleotides align to TRBD1. Germline V gene lookup returns CDR1 MNHEY and CDR2 SVGEGT. V trimming: 2 bases; J trimming: 0 bases; junction bases outside the gene matches: 7. This CDR3 has 17 amino acids. Written as DNA, the CDR3 is TGTGCCAGCAGTTACCGGGGACAGGCCACTAGCACAGATACGCAGTATTTT. Protein: CASSYRGQATSTDTQYF.

The chain links TRBV7-3 to TRBJ1-1; 9 bases are shared with TRBD1. The CDR3 runs 14 residues. Germline trimming cut 6 bases from V and 1 base from J; bases unmatched to any gene: 3. Germline-derived CDR1 and CDR2 are SGHTA and FQGTGA. CDR3 loop: CASSLGQGNTEAFF. CDR3 in DNA: TGTGCCAGCAGTTTGGGACAGGGGAACACTGAAGCTTTCTTT.

The rearrangement joins TRBV7-2 to TRBJ1-3; D unclear. The ends were cut back, 1 base at V and 4 bases at J, with 14 bases in the middle. There are 16 residues in the CDR3. Germline values: CDR1 SGHTA, CDR2 FQGNSA. CDR3 DNA sequence: TGTGCCAGCAGCTTAGAATACTCCCGAGGCGGAAACACCATATATTTT. It encodes CASSLEYSRGGNTIYF.

V and J are TRBV3-1 (or the pseudogene TRBV3-2) and TRBJ2-1; 9 nucleotides line up with TRBD1. The trim removed 7 bases at V and 1 base at J, leaving 11 bases unmatched. The CDR3 length is 17 residues. Germline V lookup: CDR1 LGHDT, CDR2 YNNKEL (reference sequence). CDR3 region: CASKKGTGGVSYNEQFF. CDR3 nucleotides: TGTGCCAGCAAAAAGGGAACAGGGGGCGTTTCCTACAATGAGCAGTTCTTC.